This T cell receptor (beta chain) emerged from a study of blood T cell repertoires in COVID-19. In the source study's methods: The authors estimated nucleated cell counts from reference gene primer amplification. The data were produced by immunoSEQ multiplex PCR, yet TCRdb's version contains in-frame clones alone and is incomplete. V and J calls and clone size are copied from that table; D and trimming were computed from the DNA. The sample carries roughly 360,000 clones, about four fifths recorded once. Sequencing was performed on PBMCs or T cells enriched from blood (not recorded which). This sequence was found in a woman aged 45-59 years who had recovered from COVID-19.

This CDR3 reads CASSRGRGSDYNEQFF. In DNA form, the CDR3 reads TGTGCCAGTAGTCGGGGGAGGGGTTCCGACTACAATGAGCAGTTCTTC. The genes are TRBV19 and TRBJ2-1; 7 bases match TRBD2. The germline gives CDR1 LNHDA, CDR2 SQIVND (reference sequence). The CDR3 runs 16 residues. V gave up 5 bases and J gave up 3 bases; unmatched junction bases: 10.